This passage covers 32 T cell receptor beta chains from one sample sequenced in a study of response to subunit inactivated influenza vaccine. MiXCR was run by TCRdb on the RT-PCR reads, yielding one entry per CDR3 protein. The sample includes hundreds of thousands of distinct CDR3 sequences, about 14% of them seen just once. This specimen was PBMCs from blood, taken 14 to 15 days before vaccination. All receptors come from a man aged 45-60 years who received an inactivated influenza vaccine.

The chain recombines TRBV29-1 with TRBJ2-3; TRBD1 matches at 11 bases. The CDR3 totals 16 residues. CDR1 SQVTM and CDR2 ANQGSEA come from the germline V gene. The junction had 8 bases not matched to a gene; V was cut back by 0 bases and J by 6 bases. In DNA form, the CDR3 reads TGCAGCGTTGAAGATCGGACAGGGGGCGCCTGGGATACGCAGTATTTT. Translated, it gives CSVEDRTGGAWDTQYF.

The chain joins TRBV6-2 or TRBV6-3 to TRBJ2-7, with D possibly matching TRBD2 (6 bases). Germline V gene lookup returns CDR1 MNHEY and CDR2 SVGEGT. Trimming stripped 0 bases from V and 1 base from J, with 10 bases between. The CDR3 is 15 amino acids. The CDR3 DNA sequence: TGTGCCAGCAGTTACTCGGGGGGACGGTCCTACGAGCAGTACTTC. Protein: CASSYSGGRSYEQYF.

This clonotype was recorded a few times. V is TRBV20-1 and J is TRBJ2-5, with 8 nucleotides matching TRBD2. The V segment lost 6 bases and the J segment 5 bases; nucleotides outside the gene matches: 8. Germline V gene lookup returns CDR1 DFQATT and CDR2 SNEGSKA (reference sequence). The CDR3 spans 13 residues. CDR3 region: CSAGDSGVETQYF. CDR3 coding DNA: TGCAGTGCCGGAGATAGCGGGGTGGAGACCCAGTACTTC.

J is TRBJ2-7 and V is TRBV4-1, with 7 bases fitting TRBD1. V was pared by 5 bases and J by 2 bases, with 12 bases of the junction left unmatched. This CDR3 is 16 amino acids long. CDR1 is MGHRA and CDR2 is YSYEKL in the germline V gene. The CDR3 coding sequence is TGCGCCAGCAGCACTACGACAGGGAAAGACCCCTACGAGCAGTACTTC. Translation: CASSTTTGKDPYEQYF.

Only a few counts were recorded for this clonotype. The chain uses TRBV4-1 and TRBJ2-1, with 8 bases fitting TRBD1. J was trimmed by 4 bases and V by 3 bases; bases with no gene match: 11. The CDR3 is 17 amino acids. Germline lookup yields CDR1 MGHRA and CDR2 YSYEKL. The CDR3 DNA sequence: TGCGCCAGCAGCCAGCCAGCCGACAGGGGATGGTACAATGAGCAGTTCTTC. Translation: CASSQPADRGWYNEQFF.

This rearrangement joins TRBV11-2 to TRBJ2-3; D gene uncertain. The CDR3 covers 19 residues. Trimming took off 2 bases at V and 6 bases at J, with 27 bases between the two ends. Germline loops: CDR1 SGHAT, CDR2 FQNNGV. CDR3 sequence reads: CASSLISHVLGSDLDTQYF. CDR3 in DNA: TGTGCCAGCAGCTTAATTTCCCACGTTCTAGGGTCTGATTTGGATACGCAGTATTTT. The variable domain in full, completed from reference TRBV11-2 and TRBJ2-3, reads EAGVAQSPRYKIIEKRQSVAFWCNPISGHATLYWYQQILGQGPKLLIQFQNNGVVDDSQLPKDRFSAERLKGVDSTLKIQPAKLEDSAVYLCASSLISHVLGSDLDTQYFGPGTRLTVL.

There are many counts of this clonotype. The V gene is TRBV7-9, the J gene TRBJ2-1, with unresolved D. This CDR3 is 12 amino acids long. Germline CDR1 reads SEHNR; CDR2 reads FQNEAQ (reference sequence). Trimming took off 2 bases at V and 9 bases at J, with 8 bases between the two ends. As DNA, the CDR3 is TGTGCCAGCAGCTTAAGAACGGGTGAGCAGTTCTTC. This translates into CASSLRTGEQFF.

The rearrangement links TRBV6-1 to TRBJ2-2; D possibly uses TRBD1 or TRBD2 (5 bases each). CDR1 and CDR2 (germline): MNHNS, SASEGT. V lost 5 bases and J lost 4, with 14 bases in between. This CDR3 region has 15 residues. The CDR3 is CASSTRELGTGELFF. The CDR3, as DNA: TGTGCCAGCAGTACCAGGGAGCTGGGCACCGGGGAGCTGTTTTTT.

The CDR3 DNA sequence: TGTGCCACCAGCACCTCTGGAAACACCATATATTTT. It encodes CATSTSGNTIYF. This rearrangement joins TRBV15 to TRBJ1-3; no clear D. The CDR3 has 12 residues. Germline-derived CDR1 and CDR2 are LNHNV and YYDKDF (reference sequence). The V and J ends lost 4 bases and 0 bases respectively, with 1 base between them.

Worth noting for this clonotype: Just one base apart from a much larger clone, this may be a read error. The rearrangement uses TRBV5-1 and TRBJ2-7; no clear D gene. Germline V lookup: CDR1 SGHRS, CDR2 YFSETQ. The CDR3 sequence is 15 residues long. The CDR3 DNA reads as TGCGCCAGAAGCTTGGAGTCGTGGGCCGCCTACGAGCAGTACTTC. It is translated as CARSLESWAAYEQYF.

This clonotype was counted at least ten times. The chain uses TRBV7-2 and TRBJ2-1; 10 bases line up with TRBD2. This CDR3 comprises 15 residues. Germline values: CDR1 SGHTA, CDR2 FQGNSA. Trimming took 2 bases from V and 7 from J; bases not matched to a gene: 5. CDR3 protein: CASSLLAGVRNEQFF. CDR3 DNA: TGTGCCAGCAGCTTACTAGCGGGAGTTAGGAATGAGCAGTTCTTC. Full variable domain (remainder filled in from reference TRBV7-2 and TRBJ2-1): GAGVSQSPSNKVTEKGKDVELRCDPISGHTALYWYRQSLGQGLEFLIYFQGNSAPDKSGLPSDRFSAERTGGSVSTLTIQRTQQEDSAVYLCASSLLAGVRNEQFFGPGTRLTVL.

This clonotype was picked up many times. The chain recombines TRBV7-2 with TRBJ1-1; D ambiguous. The CDR3 length is 15 residues. The germline V gene has CDR1 SGHTA and CDR2 FQGNSA. The V end was cut by 1 base, the J end by 11 bases, with 20 bases between. CDR3 region: CASSLDATESRTAFF. In DNA form, the CDR3 reads TGTGCCAGCAGCTTAGATGCGACGGAAAGCAGGACCGCTTTCTTT.

V usage is TRBV10-3 and J usage is TRBJ1-5; D call uncertain. Per germline, CDR1 ENHRY and CDR2 SYGVKD. CDR3 length: 15 residues. V was cut by 0 bases and J by 7 bases, with 13 bases left in between. For the CDR3, the DNA is TGTGCCATCAGTGAGTCGGACCGGAAAGTACAGCCCCAGCATTTT. Its protein product is CAISESDRKVQPQHF.

Only a few counts were recorded for this clonotype. The chain is built from TRBV20-1 and TRBJ1-2; D not resolved. The germline V gene has CDR1 DFQATT and CDR2 SNEGSKA (reference sequence). The CDR3 length is 13 residues. V gave up 3 bases and J gave up 0 bases, with 8 bases separating them. CDR3 sequence reads: CSARGPANYGYTF. CDR3 DNA: TGCAGTGCTAGGGGCCCCGCTAACTATGGCTACACCTTC.

The sample holds a few counts of this clonotype. The J gene is TRBJ2-7, the V gene TRBV2; D perhaps matches TRBD2 (6 bases). This CDR3 spans 14 amino acids. CDR1 SNHLY and CDR2 FYNNEI come from the germline V gene. The V and J ends lost 6 bases and 5 bases respectively, with 17 bases between them. The CDR3 is CASSGGSEVHEQYF. CDR3 in DNA: TGTGCCAGCAGCGGAGGGAGTGAGGTCCACGAGCAGTACTTC.

This clonotype turned up a few times. The CDR3 DNA follows: TGCGCCAGCAGCCAAGAGCTAGCGGGGAGCACAGATACGCAGTATTTT. Translating gives CASSQELAGSTDTQYF. The chain recombines TRBV4-3 with TRBJ2-3; 9 bases map to TRBD2. With 0 bases clipped from V and 0 bases from J, the junction kept 1 base outside the gene matches. The CDR3 extends over 16 amino acids. Per the germline V gene, CDR1 is LGHNA and CDR2 is YSLEER.

This sequence joins TRBV15 and TRBJ2-2; 7 positions agree with TRBD1. Germline trimming cut 7 bases from V and 5 bases from J; bases unmatched to any gene: 13. Germline CDR1 and CDR2: LNHNV and YYDKDF (reference sequence). The CDR3 runs to 16 residues. The CDR3 DNA reads TGTGCCACCAACGAACAGGGGCTAAGTTCGACCGGGGAGCTGTTTTTT. Its translation: CATNEQGLSSTGELFF.

This clonotype was seen a few times. An end of the junction differs from the germline gene, which may be a read error. The CDR3 sequence: CATSAFRDYGDF. In nucleotides, the CDR3 is TGTGCCACCTCGGCCTTCCGGGACTATGGGGACTTC. V is TRBV6-1 and J is TRBJ2-5; 7 bases fit TRBD2. Germline CDR1 MNHNS, CDR2 SASEGT. This CDR3 region has 12 residues.

There are a few counts of this clonotype. The J gene is TRBJ2-7, the V gene TRBV4-1; TRBD2 matches 9 bases. V was clipped by 4 bases and J by 8 bases; unmatched bases: 18. Looked up from germline, CDR1 is MGHRA and CDR2 is YSYEKL. This CDR3 comprises 17 residues. The CDR3 protein is CASSPDPLSSGDDKQYF. The DNA of the CDR3 is TGCGCCAGCAGCCCCGACCCCCTATCTAGCGGGGACGACAAGCAGTACTTC.

The chain links TRBV28 to TRBJ2-1, with D unresolved. The CDR3 length is 14 residues. V was pared by 7 bases and J by 4 bases, with 14 bases between. CDR1 and CDR2 from the germline V gene are MDHEN and SYDVKM. CDR3 sequence (DNA): TGTGCCAGCACCACGGGCGTGGGGTACAATGAGCAGTTCTTC. Residues: CASTTGVGYNEQFF.

This clonotype was picked up a small number of times. J is TRBJ1-4 and V is TRBV6-1, with a possible D match to TRBD1 (6 bases). With 6 bases removed from V and 1 base from J, the gap between germline ends came to 12 bases. The CDR3 has 15 amino acids. Germline CDR1 MNHNS, CDR2 SASEGT. The CDR3 protein is CASSPRTETNEKLFF. CDR3 nucleotide sequence: TGTGCCAGCAGCCCTCGGACAGAAACTAATGAAAAACTGTTTTTT.

A few counts support this clonotype. The chain combines TRBV7-9 with TRBJ2-6; 7 positions agree with TRBD1. The germline V gene encodes CDR1 SEHNR and CDR2 FQNEAQ (reference sequence). With 5 bases clipped from V and 4 bases from J, the junction kept 8 bases outside the gene matches. CDR3 size: 16 residues. In DNA, the CDR3 is TGTGCCAGCAGCAAAAACAGGGGAGCAGGGGCCAACGTCCTGACTTTC. This codes for CASSKNRGAGANVLTF.

This clonotype was seen ten or more times. The J gene is TRBJ2-3, the V gene TRBV11-2; D is uncertain. Germline assignment: CDR1 SGHAT and CDR2 FQNNGV. This CDR3 has 11 residues. Between the trimmed V and J ends, which lost 5 bases and 5 bases, there was a span of 5 bases. The CDR3 DNA reads as TGTGCCAGCAGCCGTGTAGATACGCAGTATTTT. Its translation: CASSRVDTQYF.

The genes are TRBV4-3 and TRBJ2-1; TRBD1 matches at 7 bases. Germline assignment: CDR1 LGHNA and CDR2 YSLEER. CDR3 length: 17 amino acids. The V segment lost 1 base and the J segment 2 bases; nucleotides outside the gene matches: 8. CDR3 sequence reads: CASSQGWTGGTYNEQFF. CDR3 bases: TGCGCCAGCAGCCAAGGTTGGACAGGTGGGACCTACAATGAGCAGTTCTTC.

The chain combines TRBV9 with TRBJ2-7; TRBD2 might be the D (6 bases). Germline V gene sequence: CDR1 SGDLS, CDR2 YYNGEE. The CDR3 has 13 amino acids. The V end lost 0 bases, the J end lost 6 bases, and 10 bases lay between the germline ends. CDR3 DNA: TGTGCCAGCAGCGTAGGTCAGGGAGGCGAGCAGTACTTC. Residues: CASSVGQGGEQYF.

This rearrangement joins TRBV15 to TRBJ1-5, with TRBD1 as a possible D gene (5 bases). This CDR3 has 15 residues. From germline, CDR1 is LNHNV and CDR2 YYDKDF (reference sequence). V lost 0 bases and J lost 5, with 11 bases in between. CDR3 DNA: TGTGCCACCAGCAGAGATCAGGGACCTTATCAGCCCCAGCATTTT. It translates to CATSRDQGPYQPQHF.

The rearrangement joins TRBV5-4 to TRBJ2-3; D remains ambiguous. V was clipped by 0 bases and J by 2 bases, with 10 bases between them. Germline-derived CDR1 and CDR2 are SGHNT and YYREEE (reference sequence). The CDR3 is 15 residues long. The CDR3: CASSLEIGTTDTQYF. The CDR3 coding sequence is TGTGCCAGCAGCTTGGAGATCGGAACCACAGATACGCAGTATTTT.

This chain connects TRBV7-9 to TRBJ2-7, with D possibly being TRBD1 or TRBD2 (5 bases each). V was trimmed by 3 bases and J by 0 bases, leaving 9 bases between them. This CDR3 is 14 amino acids long. Per the germline V gene, CDR1 is SEHNR and CDR2 is FQNEAQ (reference sequence). CDR3 protein: CASSLTGPSYEQYF. For the CDR3, the DNA is TGTGCCAGCAGCTTGACGGGACCCTCCTACGAGCAGTACTTC.

This clonotype was observed a handful of times. J is TRBJ2-4 and V is TRBV20-1; 10 nucleotides align to TRBD2. Germline values: CDR1 DFQATT, CDR2 SNEGSKA (reference sequence). This CDR3 contains 14 residues. Trimming at V came to 6 bases and at J to 4 bases, leaving 6 bases not matched to a gene. The CDR3 DNA follows: TGCAGTGCGCATAAACTAGCGGGAAAAAACATTCAGTACTTC. Its translation: CSAHKLAGKNIQYF.

The rearrangement links TRBV20-1 to TRBJ2-4; the D gene could be TRBD1 or TRBD2 (6 bases each). V lost 1 base to trimming and J lost 1 base, with 11 bases between them. Germline CDR1 is DFQATT and CDR2 is SNEGSKA (reference sequence). The CDR3 spans 15 residues. The CDR3 region is CSARAGAGAKNIQYF. CDR3 coding DNA: TGCAGTGCTAGAGCGGGGGCTGGGGCCAAAAACATTCAGTACTTC.

V and J are TRBV6-5 and TRBJ1-2, with D possibly TRBD1 on 5 matching bases. The germline V gene encodes CDR1 MNHEY and CDR2 SVGAGI. CDR3 length: 17 residues. Trimming shortened V by 0 bases and J by 2 bases, and 16 bases separated the two germline ends. The CDR3 sequence is CASSYSKRGFGNYGYTF. The CDR3 nucleotides are TGTGCCAGCAGTTACTCGAAAAGGGGCTTTGGGAACTATGGCTACACCTTC.

The rearrangement uses TRBV15 and TRBJ2-1; D gene uncertain. The CDR3 extends over 13 amino acids. Germline V lookup: CDR1 LNHNV, CDR2 YYDKDF (reference sequence). Trimming removed 2 bases from V and 4 bases from J, with 6 bases in between. The CDR3 nucleotides read TGTGCCACCAGCAGAACCACATACAATGAGCAGTTCTTC. Translating it yields CATSRTTYNEQFF.